This T cell receptor beta chain is drawn from a study of cytomegalovirus exposure and HLA in healthy donors. The data were produced by immunoSEQ multiplex PCR, yet TCRdb's version contains in-frame clones alone and is incomplete. The sample has about 280,000 clones; approximately 87% are singletons. Sequencing was performed on PBMCs. This TCR came from a woman aged 18-29 years in good health and CMV-seronegative.

CDR3 bases: TGTGCCACGGGACGGGACACCCGATATGGCTACACCTTC. It yields the protein CATGRDTRYGYTF. This sequence joins TRBV27 and TRBJ1-2; possibly TRBD1 for D (6 bases). V lost 10 bases and J 5 bases, leaving 17 bases between the germline ends. The CDR3 is made up of 13 amino acids. Germline loops: CDR1 MNHEY, CDR2 SMNVEV (reference sequence).